The rows below give T cell receptor beta chains drawn from one sample of a study of T cell repertoires in cytomegalovirus infection. The antigens these receptors bind are not known. TCRdb independently ran MiXCR on the reads; one entry per CDR3 protein. This table holds roughly 180,000 distinct CDR3 sequences, approximately 21% found once. The sequencing used CD8+ T cells from cultured PBMCs, collected from culture after CMV antigen stimulation. These receptors came from a human donor in good health (CMV status not recorded). Some clones in this sample may be carry-over from other donors' samples. Each CDR3 is given with its conserved first and last residue. The order of the fields is V gene, CDR3 length, J gene, clone size, D gene, CDR3 DNA, CDR3 protein. A D gene is named only where the DNA matches it firmly. Size values are once, few and many counts, or a class for expanded clones, and some rows have none.

v_call: TRBV7-8
cdr3_length: 13
j_call: TRBJ1-2
clone_size: .
d_call: .
cdr3_nt: TGTGCCAGCAGCACAGGGAGAATGGGCGGCTACACCTTC
cdr3_aa: CASSTGRMGGYTF

v_call: TRBV7-9
cdr3_length: 16
j_call: TRBJ2-7
clone_size: .
d_call: .
cdr3_nt: TGTGCCAGCAGCCCTACCCTAACAGGGCTACTTGGAGAGCAGTACTTC
cdr3_aa: CASSPTLTGLLGEQYF

v_call: TRBV27
cdr3_length: 11
j_call: TRBJ1-1
clone_size: .
d_call: .
cdr3_nt: TGTGCCAGCAGTTCGGGGAGGATCGCTTTCTTT
cdr3_aa: CASSSGRIAFF

v_call: TRBV7-2
cdr3_length: 15
j_call: TRBJ1-2
clone_size: .
d_call: .
cdr3_nt: TGTGCCAGCAGCTTCCCGGGTGGGGGGGAATATGGCTACACCTTC
cdr3_aa: CASSFPGGGEYGYTF

v_call: TRBV6-1
cdr3_length: 11
j_call: TRBJ2-1
clone_size: few
d_call: .
cdr3_nt: TGTGCCAGCATTAAGTACAATGAGCAGTTCTTC
cdr3_aa: CASIKYNEQFF

v_call: TRBV24-1
cdr3_length: 14
j_call: TRBJ2-1
clone_size: .
d_call: .
cdr3_nt: TGTGCCACCAGTGATTCGGCAGACTACAATGAGCAGTTCTTC
cdr3_aa: CATSDSADYNEQFF

v_call: TRBV12-3/TRBV12-4
cdr3_length: 14
j_call: TRBJ1-5
clone_size: .
d_call: .
cdr3_nt: TGTGCCAGCACCGCTTGGGACCCAAATCAGCCCCAGCATTTT
cdr3_aa: CASTAWDPNQPQHF

v_call: TRBV10-3
cdr3_length: 15
j_call: TRBJ2-1
clone_size: .
d_call: .
cdr3_nt: TGTGCCATCAGTGGAGGCGTAGACTCCTACAATGAGCAGTTCTTC
cdr3_aa: CAISGGVDSYNEQFF

v_call: TRBV7-8
cdr3_length: 11
j_call: TRBJ1-1
clone_size: many
d_call: .
cdr3_nt: TGTGCCAGCAGCTCGGGGGGTGAAGCTTTCTTT
cdr3_aa: CASSSGGEAFF

v_call: TRBV28
cdr3_length: 14
j_call: TRBJ2-3
clone_size: few
d_call: .
cdr3_nt: TGTGCCACCCAGTGGAGAGGGAGCACAGATACGCAGTATTTT
cdr3_aa: CATQWRGSTDTQYF

v_call: TRBV12-3/TRBV12-4
cdr3_length: 19
j_call: TRBJ1-5
clone_size: .
d_call: .
cdr3_nt: TGTGCCAGCAGTTTAGAGGTAATGGCAGGAGGGGCTAGCAATCAGCCCCAGCATTTT
cdr3_aa: CASSLEVMAGGASNQPQHF

v_call: TRBV7-9
cdr3_length: 15
j_call: TRBJ2-7
clone_size: medium-sized
d_call: TRBD1
cdr3_nt: TGTGCCAGCAGTCAACGACAGGGCCTCTCCTACGAGCAGTACTTC
cdr3_aa: CASSQRQGLSYEQYF

v_call: TRBV25-1
cdr3_length: 13
j_call: TRBJ1-1
clone_size: many
d_call: TRBD1
cdr3_nt: TGTGCCAGCAGTTGGACAGGGCACGCTGAAGCTTTCTTT
cdr3_aa: CASSWTGHAEAFF

v_call: TRBV20-1
cdr3_length: 17
j_call: TRBJ1-3
clone_size: few
d_call: TRBD1
cdr3_nt: TGCAGTGCTAGATTCCCGGGACAGCTATTCTCTGGAAACACCATATATTTT
cdr3_aa: CSARFPGQLFSGNTIYF

v_call: TRBV27
cdr3_length: 12
j_call: TRBJ2-5
clone_size: few
d_call: .
cdr3_nt: TGTGCCAGCAGGGACAGTCAAGAGACCCAGTACTTC
cdr3_aa: CASRDSQETQYF

v_call: TRBV7-9
cdr3_length: 13
j_call: TRBJ1-5
clone_size: .
d_call: .
cdr3_nt: TGTGCCAGCACTCAGGATCTAAATCAGCCCCAGCATTTT
cdr3_aa: CASTQDLNQPQHF

v_call: TRBV6-1
cdr3_length: 14
j_call: TRBJ1-5
clone_size: few
d_call: .
cdr3_nt: TGTGCCAGCAGTGAATATTGGAGCAATCAGCCCCAGCATTTT
cdr3_aa: CASSEYWSNQPQHF

v_call: TRBV9
cdr3_length: 14
j_call: TRBJ1-1
clone_size: few
d_call: .
cdr3_nt: TGTGCCAGCAGCTACCGGGCGATGAACACTGAAGCTTTCTTT
cdr3_aa: CASSYRAMNTEAFF

v_call: TRBV19
cdr3_length: 13
j_call: TRBJ1-5
clone_size: .
d_call: .
cdr3_nt: TGTGCCAGTCAGGGCAGGGTTAATCAGCCCCAGCATTTT
cdr3_aa: CASQGRVNQPQHF

v_call: TRBV7-9
cdr3_length: 13
j_call: TRBJ2-7
clone_size: few
d_call: TRBD2
cdr3_nt: TGTGCCATCCAGGGAGGGGCCTCCTACGAGCAGTACTTC
cdr3_aa: CAIQGGASYEQYF

v_call: TRBV7-8
cdr3_length: 14
j_call: TRBJ2-5
clone_size: few
d_call: .
cdr3_nt: TGTGCCAGCAGCTTAGTTTCCAGCAAGGAGACCCAGTACTTC
cdr3_aa: CASSLVSSKETQYF

v_call: TRBV6-5
cdr3_length: 13
j_call: TRBJ2-7
clone_size: .
d_call: TRBD2
cdr3_nt: TGTGCCAGCAGTCCGGGACTACCCTACGAGCAGTACTTC
cdr3_aa: CASSPGLPYEQYF

v_call: TRBV2
cdr3_length: 16
j_call: TRBJ1-5
clone_size: once
d_call: .
cdr3_nt: TGTGCCAGCACCGGCGGGGGCCGGGACGTCAAGGAGCCCCAGCATTTT
cdr3_aa: CASTGGGRDVKEPQHF

v_call: TRBV7-2
cdr3_length: 15
j_call: TRBJ1-1
clone_size: few
d_call: .
cdr3_nt: TGTGCCAGCAGCTTGTCAGGGCCAGGGAACACTGAAGCTTTCTTT
cdr3_aa: CASSLSGPGNTEAFF

v_call: TRBV12-3/TRBV12-4
cdr3_length: 14
j_call: TRBJ1-1
clone_size: .
d_call: .
cdr3_nt: TGTGCCAGCAGCCCGGGGGGGGCATGGACTGAAGCTTTCTTT
cdr3_aa: CASSPGGAWTEAFF

v_call: TRBV27
cdr3_length: 14
j_call: TRBJ1-1
clone_size: .
d_call: TRBD1
cdr3_nt: TGTGCCAGCAGATGGGACAGCAAATATGCTGAAGCTTTCTTT
cdr3_aa: CASRWDSKYAEAFF

v_call: TRBV30
cdr3_length: 14
j_call: TRBJ2-3
clone_size: few
d_call: TRBD1
cdr3_nt: TGTGCCTGGAGTGTGGGACAGGGTGTCGATACGCAGTATTTT
cdr3_aa: CAWSVGQGVDTQYF

v_call: TRBV6-2/TRBV6-3
cdr3_length: 15
j_call: TRBJ2-1
clone_size: .
d_call: TRBD2
cdr3_nt: TGTGCCAGCAGTCCTCCAGCGGGGGGATACAATGAGCAGTTCTTC
cdr3_aa: CASSPPAGGYNEQFF

v_call: TRBV2
cdr3_length: 17
j_call: TRBJ1-1
clone_size: few
d_call: .
cdr3_nt: TGTGCCAGCAGTTGGGCAGAGGGGGGATCTCGTCACACTGAAGCTTTCTTT
cdr3_aa: CASSWAEGGSRHTEAFF

v_call: TRBV6-5
cdr3_length: 15
j_call: TRBJ1-4
clone_size: .
d_call: .
cdr3_nt: TGTGCCAGCAGTTACTCGGTGTTGCGGTATGAAAAACTGTTTTTT
cdr3_aa: CASSYSVLRYEKLFF

v_call: TRBV12-3/TRBV12-4
cdr3_length: 11
j_call: TRBJ2-1
clone_size: many
d_call: .
cdr3_nt: TGTGCCAGCAGTACGTCCCGGGAGCAGTTCTTC
cdr3_aa: CASSTSREQFF

v_call: TRBV7-2
cdr3_length: 10
j_call: TRBJ1-6
clone_size: few
d_call: .
cdr3_nt: TGTGCCAGCGGGAAATCACCCCTCCACTTT
cdr3_aa: CASGKSPLHF

v_call: TRBV12-3/TRBV12-4
cdr3_length: 19
j_call: TRBJ2-1
clone_size: .
d_call: .
cdr3_nt: TGTGCCAGCAGCTACCATAAGGGGGTCCAAAGGAACTTCTACAATGAGCAGTTCTTC
cdr3_aa: CASSYHKGVQRNFYNEQFF

v_call: TRBV6-6
cdr3_length: 14
j_call: TRBJ1-6
clone_size: few
d_call: .
cdr3_nt: TGTGCCAGCAGTGATTGGCAGGCGAGTTCACCCCTCCACTTT
cdr3_aa: CASSDWQASSPLHF

v_call: TRBV12-3/TRBV12-4
cdr3_length: 13
j_call: TRBJ1-1
clone_size: .
d_call: TRBD1
cdr3_nt: TGTGCCAGCACCCAGGGGGCGACGGGGGAAGCTTTCTTT
cdr3_aa: CASTQGATGEAFF

v_call: TRBV2
cdr3_length: 15
j_call: TRBJ1-2
clone_size: .
d_call: TRBD1
cdr3_nt: TGTGCCAGCAGTGAAGAGGAGGGGGCAAACTATGGCTACACCTTC
cdr3_aa: CASSEEEGANYGYTF

v_call: TRBV7-6
cdr3_length: 15
j_call: TRBJ1-4
clone_size: few
d_call: TRBD1
cdr3_nt: TGTGCCAGCAGCCAATGGGGACAGGGGGATGAAAAACTGTTTTTT
cdr3_aa: CASSQWGQGDEKLFF

v_call: TRBV7-8
cdr3_length: 16
j_call: TRBJ1-5
clone_size: .
d_call: TRBD1
cdr3_nt: TGTGCCAGCAGCTTAGGACAGGGGGCGTTTGGGCAGCCCCAGCATTTT
cdr3_aa: CASSLGQGAFGQPQHF

v_call: TRBV7-9
cdr3_length: 12
j_call: TRBJ2-7
clone_size: .
d_call: TRBD1
cdr3_nt: TGTGCCAGCGGGGACAGCTCCTACGAGCAGTACTTC
cdr3_aa: CASGDSSYEQYF

v_call: TRBV4-1
cdr3_length: 15
j_call: TRBJ1-1
clone_size: .
d_call: .
cdr3_nt: TGCGCCAGCAGCCGGGAAGAGGGTAGCGGCACTGAAGCTTTCTTT
cdr3_aa: CASSREEGSGTEAFF

v_call: TRBV27
cdr3_length: 13
j_call: TRBJ2-7
clone_size: medium-sized
d_call: .
cdr3_nt: TGTGCCAGCACTGGGGGCCCCACCTACGAGCAGTACTTC
cdr3_aa: CASTGGPTYEQYF

v_call: TRBV7-9
cdr3_length: 13
j_call: TRBJ1-2
clone_size: .
d_call: TRBD1
cdr3_nt: TGTGCCAGCAGCCACGAGACAGGGGACGGCTACACCTTC
cdr3_aa: CASSHETGDGYTF

v_call: TRBV7-2
cdr3_length: 14
j_call: TRBJ2-2
clone_size: few
d_call: .
cdr3_nt: TGTGCCAGCAGTCTCATTAAGGGCACCGGGGAGCTGTTTTTT
cdr3_aa: CASSLIKGTGELFF

v_call: TRBV7-9
cdr3_length: 18
j_call: TRBJ2-2
clone_size: .
d_call: TRBD2
cdr3_nt: TGTGCCAGCAGCCTCCAGGGAGGGAAAAGAGGAGAGACCGGGGAGCTGTTTTTT
cdr3_aa: CASSLQGGKRGETGELFF

v_call: TRBV28
cdr3_length: 14
j_call: TRBJ2-1
clone_size: few
d_call: .
cdr3_nt: TGTGCCAGCAGACCCGGGGAGGCGAACAATGAGCAGTTCTTC
cdr3_aa: CASRPGEANNEQFF

v_call: TRBV7-9
cdr3_length: 16
j_call: TRBJ1-4
clone_size: few
d_call: .
cdr3_nt: TGTGCCAGCAGCCCCAAGGACCGCGCTCGGAATGAAAAACTGTTTTTT
cdr3_aa: CASSPKDRARNEKLFF

v_call: TRBV19
cdr3_length: 13
j_call: TRBJ1-1
clone_size: .
d_call: .
cdr3_nt: TGTGCCAGTAGTATATACCCGAACACTGAAGCTTTCTTT
cdr3_aa: CASSIYPNTEAFF

v_call: TRBV25-1
cdr3_length: 14
j_call: TRBJ1-2
clone_size: few
d_call: .
cdr3_nt: TGTGCCAGCAGTGAATGGGAACAGTTGTATGGCTACACCTTC
cdr3_aa: CASSEWEQLYGYTF

v_call: TRBV7-9
cdr3_length: 12
j_call: TRBJ1-2
clone_size: once
d_call: .
cdr3_nt: TGTGCCAGCAGCCCCGGGTACTATGGCTACACCTTC
cdr3_aa: CASSPGYYGYTF

v_call: TRBV4-2
cdr3_length: 16
j_call: TRBJ1-5
clone_size: .
d_call: .
cdr3_nt: TGTGCCAGCAGCCAAGAGTTGCGCCAGTTAAATCAGCCCCAGCATTTT
cdr3_aa: CASSQELRQLNQPQHF

v_call: TRBV19
cdr3_length: 15
j_call: TRBJ1-1
clone_size: few
d_call: TRBD1
cdr3_nt: TGTGCCAGTCAATCTTGGGACAGGGGGAGCACTGAAGCTTTCTTT
cdr3_aa: CASQSWDRGSTEAFF